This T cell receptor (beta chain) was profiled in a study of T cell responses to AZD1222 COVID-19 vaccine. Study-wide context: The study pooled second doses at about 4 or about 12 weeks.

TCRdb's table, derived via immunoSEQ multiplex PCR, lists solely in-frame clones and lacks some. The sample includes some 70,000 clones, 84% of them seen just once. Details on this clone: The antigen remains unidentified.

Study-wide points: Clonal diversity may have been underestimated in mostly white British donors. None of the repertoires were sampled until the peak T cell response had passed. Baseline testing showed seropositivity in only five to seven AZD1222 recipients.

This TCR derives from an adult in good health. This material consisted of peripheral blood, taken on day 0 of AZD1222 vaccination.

CDR3 nucleotide sequence: TGTGCCTCCGGAGAGAGAAACACCGGGGAGCTGTTTTTT. It yields the protein CASGERNTGELFF. The chain employs TRBV10-3 and TRBJ2-2; D is uncertain. The CDR3 covers 13 residues. Germline V gives CDR1 ENHRY, CDR2 SYGVKD. V lost 11 bases, J lost 2 bases, and 12 bases lay in between.